This T cell receptor (beta chain) comes out of a study of blood T cell repertoires in COVID-19. Study background: Spain, Italy and the United States supplied samples that represented acute and convalescent COVID-19.

The CDR3 contains 13 residues. Germline CDR1 is SGHRS and CDR2 is YFSETQ. Trimming removed 4 bases at V and 5 bases at J, with 12 bases between. TCRdb keeps only in-frame clones here, not all; method: immunoSEQ multiplex PCR. The table shows 200,000 or so clones, with around four fifths occurring only once. The Seattle patients joined while their infection was active and were tracked longitudinally afterward. This sequence originates from a man aged 60 to 69 with COVID-19, enrolled during active disease. This chain links TRBV5-1 with TRBJ2-5; D perhaps matches TRBD2 (6 bases). Material for sequencing was peripheral blood. The CDR3 DNA follows: TGCGCCAGCAGCCCAAGACGGGGGGAGACCCAGTACTTC. Its translation: CASSPRRGETQYF. The full variable domain, with the rest looked up from reference TRBV5-1 and TRBJ2-5, is KAGVTQTPRYLIKTRGQQVTLSCSPISGHRSVSWYQQTPGQGLQFLFEYFSETQRNKGNFPGRFSGRQFSNSRSEMNVSTLELGDSALYLCASSPRRGETQYFGPGTRLLVL.